The entry below describes one T cell receptor beta chain. The data derive from a study of T cell changes during pregnancy in multiple sclerosis. Germline-derived CDR1 and CDR2 are ENHRY and SYGVKD. Trimming removed 4 bases from V and 4 bases from J; junction bases left unmatched: 7. The CDR3 spans 15 residues. Sequenced by immunoSEQ multiplex PCR; TCRdb stores in-frame clones only, minus some. The sample lists some 19,000 clones; around nine tenths were seen once. The TCR sequence derives from a female donor in good health, enrolled as a control in a pregnancy study. The chain carries TRBV10-3 and TRBJ1-1; 9 bases are a match to TRBD1. This specimen was CD8+ T cells from peripheral blood mononuclear cells, taken after pregnancy. CDR3: CAISAGGQGSTEAFF. The DNA for the CDR3 is TGTGCCATCAGTGCCGGCGGACAGGGGAGCACTGAAGCTTTCTTT.